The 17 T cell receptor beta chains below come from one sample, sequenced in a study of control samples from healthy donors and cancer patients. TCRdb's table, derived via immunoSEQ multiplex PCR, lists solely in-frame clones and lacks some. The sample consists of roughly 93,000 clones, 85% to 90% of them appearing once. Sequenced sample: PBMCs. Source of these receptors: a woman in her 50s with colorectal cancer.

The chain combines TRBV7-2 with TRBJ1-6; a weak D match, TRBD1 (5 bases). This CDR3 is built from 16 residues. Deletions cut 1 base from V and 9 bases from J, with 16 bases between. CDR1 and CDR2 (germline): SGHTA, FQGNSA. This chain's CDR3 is CASSLEGAGTASPLHF. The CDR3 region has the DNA TGTGCCAGCAGCTTAGAAGGCGCGGGGACGGCTTCACCCCTCCACTTT.

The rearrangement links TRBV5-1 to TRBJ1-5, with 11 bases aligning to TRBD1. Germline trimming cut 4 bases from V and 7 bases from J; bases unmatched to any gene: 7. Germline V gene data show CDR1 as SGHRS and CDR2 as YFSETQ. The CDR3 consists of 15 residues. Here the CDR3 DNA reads TGCGCCAGCAGCATTCGGACAGGGGGCGCGCAGCCCCAGCATTTT. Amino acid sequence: CASSIRTGGAQPQHF. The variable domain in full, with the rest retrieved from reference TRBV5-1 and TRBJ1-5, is KAGVTQTPRYLIKTRGQQVTLSCSPISGHRSVSWYQQTPGQGLQFLFEYFSETQRNKGNFPGRFSGRQFSNSRSEMNVSTLELGDSALYLCASSIRTGGAQPQHFGDGTRLSIL.

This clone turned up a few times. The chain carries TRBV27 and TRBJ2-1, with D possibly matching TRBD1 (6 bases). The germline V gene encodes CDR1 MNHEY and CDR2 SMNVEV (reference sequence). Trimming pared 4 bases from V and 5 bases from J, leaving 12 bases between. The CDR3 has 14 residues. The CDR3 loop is CASSSYRDHNEQFF. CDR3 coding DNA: TGTGCCAGCAGTTCCTACAGGGACCACAATGAGCAGTTCTTC.

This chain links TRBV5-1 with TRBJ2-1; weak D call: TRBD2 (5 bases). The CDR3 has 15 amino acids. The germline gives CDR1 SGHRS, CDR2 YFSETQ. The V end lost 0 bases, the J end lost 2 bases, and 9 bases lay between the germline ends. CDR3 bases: TGCGCCAGCAGCTTGGTTCTAGCACCCTACAATGAGCAGTTCTTC. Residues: CASSLVLAPYNEQFF.

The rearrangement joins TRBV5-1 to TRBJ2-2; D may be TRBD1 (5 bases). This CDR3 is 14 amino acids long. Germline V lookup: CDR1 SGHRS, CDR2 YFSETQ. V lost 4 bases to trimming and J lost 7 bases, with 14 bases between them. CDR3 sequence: CASSPGHDGGELFF. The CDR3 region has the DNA TGCGCCAGCAGCCCCGGACATGACGGCGGGGAGCTGTTTTTT.

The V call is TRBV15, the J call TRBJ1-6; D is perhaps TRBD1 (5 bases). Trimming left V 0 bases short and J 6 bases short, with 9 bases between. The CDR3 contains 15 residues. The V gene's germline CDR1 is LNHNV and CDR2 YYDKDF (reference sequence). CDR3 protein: CATSREGPPNSPLHF. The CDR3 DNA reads TGTGCCACCAGCAGAGAGGGACCGCCTAATTCACCCCTCCACTTT.

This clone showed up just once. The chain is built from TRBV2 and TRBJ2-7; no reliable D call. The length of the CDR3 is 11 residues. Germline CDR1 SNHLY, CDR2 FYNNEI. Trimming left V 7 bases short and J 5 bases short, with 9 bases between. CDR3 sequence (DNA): TGTGCCAGCACGATGTGGAACGAGCAGTACGTC. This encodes CASTMWNEQYV.

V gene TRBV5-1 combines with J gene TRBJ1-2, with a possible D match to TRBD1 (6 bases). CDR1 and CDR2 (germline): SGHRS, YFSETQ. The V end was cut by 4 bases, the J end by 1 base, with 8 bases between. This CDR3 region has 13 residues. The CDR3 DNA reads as TGCGCCAGCAGCGCGGACAGTAACTATGGCTACACCTTC. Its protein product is CASSADSNYGYTF.

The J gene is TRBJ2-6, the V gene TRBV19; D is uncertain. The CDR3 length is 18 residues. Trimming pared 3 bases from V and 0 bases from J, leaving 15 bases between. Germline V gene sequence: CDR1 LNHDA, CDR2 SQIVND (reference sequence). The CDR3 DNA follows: TGTGCCAGTAGTATGACACCCGTCTCCAACTCTGGGGCCAACGTCCTGACTTTC. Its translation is CASSMTPVSNSGANVLTF.

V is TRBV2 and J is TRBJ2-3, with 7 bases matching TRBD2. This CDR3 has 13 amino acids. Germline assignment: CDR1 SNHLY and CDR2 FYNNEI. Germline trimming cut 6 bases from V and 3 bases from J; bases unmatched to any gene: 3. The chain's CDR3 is CASRTGGTDTQYF. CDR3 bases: TGTGCCAGCAGAACGGGGGGAACAGATACGCAGTATTTT. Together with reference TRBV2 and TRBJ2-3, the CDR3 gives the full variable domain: EPEVTQTPSHQVTQMGQEVILRCVPISNHLYFYWYRQILGQKVEFLVSFYNNEISEKSEIFDDQFSVERPDGSNFTLKIRSTKLEDSAMYFCASRTGGTDTQYFGPGTRLTVL.

CDR3 region: CAWNGQGAVLGYTF. CDR3 coding DNA: TGTGCCTGGAATGGACAGGGGGCTGTCTTGGGCTACACCTTC. The rearrangement uses TRBV30 and TRBJ1-2; 11 bases match TRBD1. In germline, CDR1 is GTSNPN, CDR2 SVGIG (reference sequence). V was clipped by 4 bases and J by 8 bases; unmatched bases: 9. This CDR3 is built from 14 residues.

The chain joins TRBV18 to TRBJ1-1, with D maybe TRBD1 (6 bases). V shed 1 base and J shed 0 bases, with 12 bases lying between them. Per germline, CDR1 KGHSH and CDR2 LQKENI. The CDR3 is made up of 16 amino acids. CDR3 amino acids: CASSPQSGQMNTEAFF. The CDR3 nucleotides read TGTGCCAGCTCACCACAATCAGGACAGATGAACACTGAAGCTTTCTTT.

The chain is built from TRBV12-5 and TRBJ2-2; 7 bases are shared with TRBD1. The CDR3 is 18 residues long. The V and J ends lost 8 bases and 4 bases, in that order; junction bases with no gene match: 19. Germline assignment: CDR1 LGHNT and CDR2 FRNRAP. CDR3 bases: TGTGCTAGTATGGCCCGGGACAGCCGGGATGAGATCACCGGGGAGCTGTTTTTT. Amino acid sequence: CASMARDSRDEITGELFF.

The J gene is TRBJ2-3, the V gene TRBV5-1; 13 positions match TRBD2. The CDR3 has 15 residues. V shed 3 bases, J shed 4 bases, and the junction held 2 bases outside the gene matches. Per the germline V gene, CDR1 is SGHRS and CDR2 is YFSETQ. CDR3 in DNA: TGCGCCAGCAGCTCCGGGACTAGCGGGGCAGATACGCAGTATTTT. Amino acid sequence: CASSSGTSGADTQYF.

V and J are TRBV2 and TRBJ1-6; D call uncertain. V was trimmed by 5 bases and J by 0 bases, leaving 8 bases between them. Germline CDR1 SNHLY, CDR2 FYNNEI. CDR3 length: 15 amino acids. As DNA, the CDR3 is TGTGCCAGCAGTCAAGAAAGCTCCTATAATTCACCCCTCCACTTT. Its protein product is CASSQESSYNSPLHF.

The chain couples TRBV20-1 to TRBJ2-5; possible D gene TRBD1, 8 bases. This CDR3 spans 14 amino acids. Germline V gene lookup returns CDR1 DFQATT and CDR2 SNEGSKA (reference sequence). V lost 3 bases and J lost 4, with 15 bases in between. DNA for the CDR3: TGCAGTGCTAGTTCAGGGGGCGGGGGAGAGACCCAGTACTTC. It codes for CSASSGGGGETQYF.

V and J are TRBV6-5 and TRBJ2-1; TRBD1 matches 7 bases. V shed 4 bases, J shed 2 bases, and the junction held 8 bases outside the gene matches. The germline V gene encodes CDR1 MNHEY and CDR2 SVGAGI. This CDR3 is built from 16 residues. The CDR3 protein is CASSSGQGQPYNEQFF. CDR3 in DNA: TGTGCCAGCAGTTCCGGGCAGGGACAGCCCTACAATGAGCAGTTCTTC.